This T cell receptor (beta chain) emerged from a study of CD8 T cells in ankylosing spondylitis. Whole-study results and caveats: Earlier studies detected some motif variants in reactive arthritis synovial fluid and blood. Ankylosing spondylitis blood appeared to carry a characteristic TCR beta motif of several highly homologous variants.

As concerns this clonotype: Its antigen is unknown.

The CDR3 extends over 16 amino acids. Germline V gene sequence: CDR1 MNHEY, CDR2 SVGAGI. V shed 0 bases and J 5 bases; nucleotides not matched to a gene: 4. TCRdb re-called the 5' RACE reads with MiXCR, one entry per CDR3 protein. This sample has more than 200,000 distinct CDR3 sequences, with more than 20% found just once. This sequence joins TRBV6-5 and TRBJ2-2; 9 bases fit TRBD1. This TCR came from a male donor with ankylosing spondylitis or in good health (not recorded which). Input material: blood, either unsorted or a sorted T cell fraction (not recorded which). Written as DNA, the CDR3 is TGTGCCAGCAGTTACTCGGGGACAGGGCGGACCGGGGAGCTGTTTTTT. Translating gives CASSYSGTGRTGELFF.